This T cell receptor (beta chain) was profiled in a study of Ad26.COV2.S vaccination and SARS-CoV-2 variants. Study context: The authors gave Ad26.COV2.S intramuscularly, either once or twice 56 days apart.

The CDR3 spans 15 residues. CDR1 is MGHRA and CDR2 is YSYEKL in the germline V gene. J gave up 4 bases and V 2 bases, and 4 bases lay outside the gene matches. Treatment denoted: roughly 19 received Ad26.COV2.S at low or high dose, single or two shots; about 5 received placebo; per-sample allocation not given. At day 63 after the first vaccine or placebo injection, samples were drawn. Libraries were prepared by immunoSEQ multiplex PCR; TCRdb keeps only in-frame clonotypes and omits some of them. The profile shows 300,000 to 400,000 clones, over 75% of them singletons. The starting material was peripheral blood, obtained in a trial of Ad26.COV2.S vaccine versus placebo. The sequence was collected from a person aged 18-60 years who received the Ad26.COV2.S COVID-19 vaccine or a placebo. The rearrangement joins TRBV4-1 to TRBJ1-3; the match to TRBD1 covers 8 bases. CDR3 nucleotide sequence: TGCGCCAGCAGCCAAAGGACAGGGATGGGAAACACCATATATTTT. Translating it yields CASSQRTGMGNTIYF.